This is a list of T cell receptor beta chains from one sample in a study of T cell responses to AZD1222 COVID-19 vaccine. Sequencing was performed with immunoSEQ multiplex PCR; in TCRdb, only in-frame clones are kept and a portion is missing. The table has under 110,000 clones, about 90% seen once. Sample: peripheral blood, taken 28 days after the second AZD1222 dose. The receptors originated from an adult who received the AZD1222 COVID-19 vaccine. Both conserved end residues are part of each CDR3. The D gene is left open where the match is weak. Where a row states a size, it is once, few, many or the class of an expanded clone; other rows omit it.

clone_size j_call d_call v_call cdr3_nt cdr3_aa
NA TRBJ1-4 NA TRBV25-1 TGTGCCAGCAGTGAGGGCTCTCAAGCTAATGAAAAACTGTTTTTT CASSEGSQANEKLFF
NA TRBJ2-2 TRBD1 TRBV7-6 TGTGCCAGCAGCCCGACAGGGGGCCAGAACACCGGGGAGCTGTTTTTT CASSPTGGQNTGELFF
NA TRBJ2-1 NA TRBV7-2 TGTGCCAGCAGCTTAGAGGGTCGATCCTACAATGAGCAGTTCTTC CASSLEGRSYNEQFF
NA TRBJ2-3 NA TRBV10-2 TGCGCCACCCAGAGCAATACGCAGTATTTT CATQSNTQYF
once TRBJ2-7 TRBD1 TRBV5-1 TGCGCCAGCAGCTTGATGCCTACCTGGGACAGCCCGATTAACAGGCCCTACGAGCAGTACTTC CASSLMPTWDSPINRPYEQYF
NA TRBJ1-3 NA TRBV2 TGTGCCAGCAGTGGAGGGTTCTCTGGAAACACCATATATTTT CASSGGFSGNTIYF
NA TRBJ1-3 NA TRBV30 TGTGCCTTAGATCGGACCTCTGGAAACACCATATATTTT CALDRTSGNTIYF
NA TRBJ2-2 NA TRBV5-1 TGCGCCAGCAGCTTGGACGGAGGTATAGCCGGGGAGCTGTTTTTT CASSLDGGIAGELFF
NA TRBJ2-6 NA TRBV7-3 TGTGCCAGCAGCTTAACGACGGACTCTGGGGCCAACGTCCTGACTTTC CASSLTTDSGANVLTF
NA TRBJ2-1 TRBD2 TRBV9 TGTGCCAGCAGCGTAGTCCCAAGCGGGAGGGCCTCGTCTGAGCAGTTCTTC CASSVVPSGRASSEQFF
NA TRBJ2-5 TRBD1 TRBV18 TGTGCCAGCTCACCCCTGGGACAGACCCAAGAGACCCAGTACTTC CASSPLGQTQETQYF
NA TRBJ2-1 TRBD2 TRBV7-9 TGTGCCAGCAGCGAAAGCGGGAGGGTCAACAATGAGCAGTTCTTC CASSESGRVNNEQFF
NA TRBJ1-2 NA TRBV3-1/TRBV3-2 TGTGCCAGCAGCCCCACGCCGAGGGGGACGAGCTACACCTTC CASSPTPRGTSYTF
once TRBJ2-7 NA TRBV29-1 TGCAGCGTCTCACGGGGGCCCTACGAGCAGTACTTC CSVSRGPYEQYF
NA TRBJ1-2 NA TRBV18 TGTGCCAGCTCACCACCCTGGACAGAACGTATCTATGGCTACACCTTC CASSPPWTERIYGYTF
NA TRBJ2-1 NA TRBV5-5 TGTGCCAGCAGCTTGGCAGGGTTTGAGCAGTTCTTC CASSLAGFEQFF